This entry is about one TCR beta chain. The data were taken from a study of blood T cell repertoires in COVID-19. Looking at the study overall: Italy, Spain and the United States were the sources of the convalescent and acute COVID-19 samples. Nucleic acid was either cDNA or gDNA, and it came from T cells, B-cell-depleted T cells, or PBMCs.

In germline, CDR1 is MNHEY, CDR2 SMNVEV (reference sequence). The V and J ends lost 6 bases and 2 bases, in that order; junction bases with no gene match: 3. This CDR3 is 13 amino acids long. Authors' data handling: It was from reference gene primer amplification that nucleated cell counts were estimated. Method: immunoSEQ multiplex PCR; TCRdb's copy keeps in-frame clones and lacks some. Clonal size and the V and J genes are those of that table, whereas D and trimming came from the DNA. The sample lists over 250,000 clones; around nine tenths were seen once. This TCR came from a man between 40 and 49 years old who had recovered from COVID-19. Specimen: peripheral blood. The chain uses TRBV27 and TRBJ2-7, with 8 bases that match TRBD1. The CDR3 nucleotides are TGTGCCAGCAGGCGACAGGGGACCTACGAGCAGTACTTC. As protein: CASRRQGTYEQYF.